Included here is one T cell receptor (beta chain) sequence, with context. This table comes from immunoSEQ multiplex PCR, and its TCRdb copy is limited to in-frame clones, with some not included. The sample has more than 15,000 clones; over 55% are singletons. This specimen belongs to a study of PD-1 blockade in classical Hodgkin lymphoma. Trimming left V 6 bases short and J 3 bases short, with 10 bases between. The CDR3 is 12 residues long. Germline assignment: CDR1 SGHRS and CDR2 YFSETQ. Each patient's relapse followed autologous stem cell transplantation, and brentuximab vedotin exposure varied. The sample here was peripheral blood mononuclear cells (PBMCs), taken before the second cycle of nivolumab. The rearrangement uses TRBV5-1 and TRBJ2-7; D is unclear. The sequence was obtained from a human donor with classical Hodgkin lymphoma. CDR3 nucleotides: TGCGCCAGCAATTCTCAGGACTACGAGCAGTACTTC. Translated, it gives CASNSQDYEQYF.